This TCR beta chain comes out of a study of shared clonotypes between healthy human individuals. Study information: Each donor contributed plates that comprised three CD4 naive, three CD4 memory, two CD8 naive and one CD8 memory.

Naive CD8 populations comprised CD45RO-negative cells positively selected for CCR7, excluding terminally differentiated effector memory CD45RA+ cells. About this clone itself: Its target is not known.

Study findings and constraints: The sole specimen, blood, was sampled, and tissue repertoires likely differ. Naive CD4 clonotypes were shared across a few donors at approximately 5.3%.

V gave up 3 bases and J gave up 2 bases, with 16 bases separating them. The CDR3 has 15 residues. Germline CDR1 and CDR2: SQVTM and ANQGSEA. The genomic DNA of each subset was split evenly across several immunoSEQ plates. This table comes from immunoSEQ multiplex PCR, and its TCRdb copy is limited to in-frame clones, with some not included. This sample has 760,000 or so clones, with 90% to 97% found just once. Specimen: naive CD8+ T cells sorted from blood. This TCR derives from a man aged 30-40 years in good health. This sequence joins TRBV29-1 and TRBJ1-2, with TRBD1 as a possible D gene (5 bases). The chain's CDR3 is CSVEQIRQPNYGYTF. CDR3 nucleotides: TGCAGCGTTGAGCAGATCCGACAGCCAAACTATGGCTACACCTTC.